The clone carrying this T cell receptor beta chain came up many times. Time point defined: persistent/refractory GD, antithyroid drugs over 5 years with positive TRAb. After RNA was extracted from PBMCs, the TCR library was made from it. This sample is drawn from a study of regulatory T cells in long-lasting Graves disease. The V gene's germline CDR1 is SNHLY and CDR2 FYNNEI. Trimming cost V 3 bases and J 6 bases; bases outside gene matches: 5. The CDR3 is 14 residues long. CDR3-region Arm-PCR and iRepertoire HTBI primers produced the TCR beta libraries. TCRdb reanalysed the multiplex PCR reads using MiXCR and keeps one entry per CDR3 protein. The table records some 370,000 distinct CDR3 sequences, around 20% of them present only once.

The clonotype comes from a female donor with Graves disease. The source was peripheral blood mononuclear cells (PBMCs), collected when the disease was refractory, from a patient treated with antithyroid drugs. The chain links TRBV2 to TRBJ1-2; 9 positions match TRBD1. CDR3 DNA: TGTGCCAGCAGTGATATCCGGACAGGGGATGGCTACACCTTC. Its protein product is CASSDIRTGDGYTF.